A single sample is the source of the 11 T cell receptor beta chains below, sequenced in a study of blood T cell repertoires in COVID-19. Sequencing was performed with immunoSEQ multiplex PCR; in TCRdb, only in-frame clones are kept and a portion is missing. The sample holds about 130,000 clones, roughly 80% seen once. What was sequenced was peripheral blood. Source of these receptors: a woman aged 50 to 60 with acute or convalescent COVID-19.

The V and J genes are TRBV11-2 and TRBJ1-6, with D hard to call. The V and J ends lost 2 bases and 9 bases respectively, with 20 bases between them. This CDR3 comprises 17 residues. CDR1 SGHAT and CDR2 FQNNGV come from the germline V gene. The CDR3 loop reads CASSLPKEGKTSSPLHF. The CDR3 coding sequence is TGTGCCAGCAGCTTACCTAAAGAAGGAAAGACAAGTTCACCCCTCCACTTT.

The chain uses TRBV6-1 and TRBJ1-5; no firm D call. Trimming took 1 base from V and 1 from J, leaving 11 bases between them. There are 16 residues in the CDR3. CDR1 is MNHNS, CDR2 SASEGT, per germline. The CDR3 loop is CASSEERWRSNQPQHF. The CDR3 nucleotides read TGTGCCAGCAGTGAAGAGAGGTGGCGCAGCAATCAGCCCCAGCATTTT.

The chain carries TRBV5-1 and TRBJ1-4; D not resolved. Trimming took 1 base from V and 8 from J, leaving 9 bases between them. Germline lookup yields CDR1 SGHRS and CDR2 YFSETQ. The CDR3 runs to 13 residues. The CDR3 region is CASSLSGSEKLFF. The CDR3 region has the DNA TGCGCCAGCAGCTTGAGCGGTAGCGAAAAACTGTTTTTT.

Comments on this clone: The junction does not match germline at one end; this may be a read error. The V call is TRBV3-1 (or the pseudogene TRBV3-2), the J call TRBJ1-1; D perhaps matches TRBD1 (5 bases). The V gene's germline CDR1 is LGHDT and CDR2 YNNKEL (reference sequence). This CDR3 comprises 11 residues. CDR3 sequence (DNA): TGTGCCAGCAGCCAGGGGGGTGTGGATCTCTTT. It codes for CASSQGGVDLF.

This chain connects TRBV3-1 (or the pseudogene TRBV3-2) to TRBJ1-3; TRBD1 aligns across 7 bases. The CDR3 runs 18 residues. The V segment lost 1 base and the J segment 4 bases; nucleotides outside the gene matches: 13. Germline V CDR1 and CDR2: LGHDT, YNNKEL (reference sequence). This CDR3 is CASSQVAGGVRSGNTIYF. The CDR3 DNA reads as TGTGCCAGCAGCCAAGTGGCAGGGGGAGTGAGATCGGGAAACACCATATATTTT.

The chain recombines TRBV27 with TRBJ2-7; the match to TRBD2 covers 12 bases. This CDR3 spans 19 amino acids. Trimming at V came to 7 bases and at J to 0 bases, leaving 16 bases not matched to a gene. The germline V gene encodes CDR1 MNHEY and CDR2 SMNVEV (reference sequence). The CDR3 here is CASKQLAGGRHGSSYEQYF. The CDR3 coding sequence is TGTGCCAGCAAACAACTAGCGGGGGGCCGACATGGGAGCTCCTACGAGCAGTACTTC.

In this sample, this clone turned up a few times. Written as DNA, the CDR3 is TGTGCCAGCAGCCTTGGACAGGTGACTTCTATAGAGCAGTACTTC. Translated: CASSLGQVTSIEQYF. The chain recombines TRBV3-1 (or the pseudogene TRBV3-2) with TRBJ2-7, with 7 bases fitting TRBD1. The CDR3 spans 15 residues. V lost 4 bases, J lost 7 bases, and 13 bases stayed unmatched. Germline CDR1 is LGHDT and CDR2 is YNNKEL (reference sequence).

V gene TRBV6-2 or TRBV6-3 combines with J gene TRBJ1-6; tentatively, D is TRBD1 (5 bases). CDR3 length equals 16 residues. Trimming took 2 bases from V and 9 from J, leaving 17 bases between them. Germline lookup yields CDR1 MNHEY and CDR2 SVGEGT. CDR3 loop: CASSYGVLGVASPLHF. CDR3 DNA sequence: TGTGCCAGCAGTTACGGGGTTCTAGGGGTTGCTTCACCCCTCCACTTT.

The CDR3 loop is CSVGGTADEKLFF. CDR3 sequence (DNA): TGCAGCGTAGGGGGGACAGCTGACGAAAAACTGTTTTTT. The V and J genes are TRBV29-1 and TRBJ1-4, with 7 bases matching TRBD1. V trimming: 6 bases; J trimming: 8 bases; junction bases outside the gene matches: 9. Germline CDR1 is SQVTM and CDR2 is ANQGSEA. This CDR3 is 13 amino acids long.

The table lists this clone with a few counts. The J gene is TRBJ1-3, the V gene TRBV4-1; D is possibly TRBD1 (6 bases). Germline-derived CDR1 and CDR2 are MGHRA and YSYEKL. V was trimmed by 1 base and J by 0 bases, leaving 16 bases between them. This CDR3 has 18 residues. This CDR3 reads CASSQVLQTGTSGNTIYF. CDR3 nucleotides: TGCGCCAGCAGCCAAGTTCTGCAAACAGGGACCTCTGGAAACACCATATATTTT.

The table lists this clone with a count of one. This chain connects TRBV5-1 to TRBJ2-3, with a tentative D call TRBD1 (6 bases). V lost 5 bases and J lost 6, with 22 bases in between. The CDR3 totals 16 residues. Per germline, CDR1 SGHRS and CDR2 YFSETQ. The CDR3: CASRMTGPKEDDTQYF. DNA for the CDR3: TGCGCCAGCAGGATGACAGGCCCAAAGGAGGACGATACGCAGTATTTT.